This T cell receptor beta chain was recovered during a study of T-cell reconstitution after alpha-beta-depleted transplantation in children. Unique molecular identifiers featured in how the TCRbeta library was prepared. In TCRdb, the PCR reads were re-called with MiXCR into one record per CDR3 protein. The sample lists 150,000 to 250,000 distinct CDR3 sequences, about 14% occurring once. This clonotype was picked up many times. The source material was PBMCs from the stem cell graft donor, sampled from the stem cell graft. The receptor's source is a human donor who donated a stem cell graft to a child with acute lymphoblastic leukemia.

Here the CDR3 DNA reads TGCGCCAGCAGCCGAGGCGGGAGTAACACTGAAGCTTTCTTT. It codes for CASSRGGSNTEAFF. This sequence joins TRBV5-1 and TRBJ1-1; no clear D gene. Trimming shortened V by 4 bases and J by 2 bases, and 12 bases separated the two germline ends. This CDR3 region has 14 residues. Germline V lookup: CDR1 SGHRS, CDR2 YFSETQ.